These T cell receptor beta chains were read from a single sample in a study of Graves' ophthalmopathy and Graves' hyperthyroidism. TCRdb redid the calling of the multiplex PCR reads with MiXCR, one entry per CDR3 protein. The table records hundreds of thousands of distinct CDR3 sequences, 20% to 25% of them present only once. The sample taken for sequencing was peripheral blood. Receptors originate from a woman between 18 and 29 years old with stable Graves' hyperthyroidism. Some clones in this sample may be carry-over from other donors' samples. Each CDR3 is given without its conserved first and last residue.

V gene: TRBV12-3/TRBV12-4
J gene: TRBJ2-7
CDR3 protein: ASSYWDLEQY

V gene: TRBV6-1
J gene: TRBJ1-1
CDR3 protein: ASSGGTVGTEAF

V gene: TRBV12-5
J gene: TRBJ1-1
CDR3 protein: ASGLPETEAF

V gene: TRBV12-3/TRBV12-4
J gene: TRBJ1-6
CDR3 protein: ASSGTGNYSPLH

V gene: TRBV7-9
J gene: TRBJ2-5
CDR3 protein: ASSLGLRERETQY

V gene: TRBV3-1
J gene: TRBJ2-2
CDR3 protein: ASRFSGGANTGELF

V gene: TRBV7-3
J gene: TRBJ1-6
CDR3 protein: ASSLRGLESSYNSPLH

V gene: TRBV12-3/TRBV12-4
J gene: TRBJ2-7
CDR3 protein: ASSLRDRRYEQY

V gene: TRBV6-5
J gene: TRBJ1-2
CDR3 protein: ASSYSQASGYT

V gene: TRBV6-1
J gene: TRBJ1-5
CDR3 protein: ASSEDQGGGQPQH

V gene: TRBV20-1
J gene: TRBJ2-5
CDR3 protein: SGPTGGKETQY

V gene: TRBV6-1
J gene: TRBJ1-5
CDR3 protein: ASSEAGQIYSNQPQH

V gene: TRBV6-1
J gene: TRBJ2-4
CDR3 protein: ASKRGTSENIKY

V gene: TRBV6-2/TRBV6-3
J gene: TRBJ2-6
CDR3 protein: ASKGGESGANVLT

V gene: TRBV11-2
J gene: TRBJ2-7
CDR3 protein: ASSPQEWGQSYEQY

V gene: TRBV10-3
J gene: TRBJ2-7
CDR3 protein: AISDGGRAVEQY

V gene: TRBV12-3/TRBV12-4
J gene: TRBJ2-7
CDR3 protein: ASIPGQGLGEQY

V gene: TRBV7-3
J gene: TRBJ2-5
CDR3 protein: ASSLTVRLEETQY

V gene: TRBV4-2
J gene: TRBJ2-7
CDR3 protein: ASSQDGGPTKYEQY

V gene: TRBV28
J gene: TRBJ1-1
CDR3 protein: AIAGATNTEAF

V gene: TRBV6-2/TRBV6-3
J gene: TRBJ2-7
CDR3 protein: ASRLGASGGPQQY

V gene: TRBV15
J gene: TRBJ1-1
CDR3 protein: ATSRDRGRILAF

V gene: TRBV10-1
J gene: TRBJ1-1
CDR3 protein: ASSESSLANTEAF

V gene: TRBV20-1
J gene: TRBJ1-3
CDR3 protein: SARDISGNTIY

V gene: TRBV12-3/TRBV12-4
J gene: TRBJ1-3
CDR3 protein: ASNVGGFSGNTIY

V gene: TRBV28
J gene: TRBJ2-5
CDR3 protein: ASSTPPEGGKETQY

V gene: TRBV5-1
J gene: TRBJ1-6
CDR3 protein: ASSFGYEDSPLH

V gene: TRBV30
J gene: TRBJ1-5
CDR3 protein: AWSSEKQPQH

V gene: TRBV13
J gene: TRBJ1-1
CDR3 protein: ASSDQVAGPGRRGREAF

V gene: TRBV19
J gene: TRBJ2-5
CDR3 protein: ASSTPTSGRSTQETQY

V gene: TRBV15
J gene: TRBJ1-5
CDR3 protein: ATSRDPGSNQPQH

V gene: TRBV5-6
J gene: TRBJ2-7
CDR3 protein: ASTPGLIDEQY

V gene: TRBV7-9
J gene: TRBJ1-5
CDR3 protein: ASSYEGRNQPQH

V gene: TRBV12-3/TRBV12-4
J gene: TRBJ1-3
CDR3 protein: ASSSAAVGNTIY

V gene: TRBV29-1
J gene: TRBJ2-5
CDR3 protein: SVERGTGYLQETQY

V gene: TRBV12-3/TRBV12-4
J gene: TRBJ2-7
CDR3 protein: ASSYRDLGRYEQY